The T cell receptor (beta chain) under discussion was sequenced for a study of spatial heterogeneity in lung cancer. Background on the study: Available PBMC from follow-up, collected a median of roughly 26 months after resection, underwent sequencing.

There are many counts of this clonotype. Germline lookup yields CDR1 MDHEN and CDR2 SYDVKM. The germline V and J ends were trimmed by 8 bases and 9 bases, with 14 bases remaining between them. The CDR3 has 12 residues. Unique molecular identifiers tagged every individual TCR cDNA molecule. Via MiXCR, TCRdb re-called the 5' RACE reads, giving one row per CDR3 protein. The sample holds 9,500 to 13,000 distinct CDR3 sequences; roughly 20% are singletons and the top ten take over 35%. The time point: blood at routine non-recurrence follow-up after resection. Whole RNA obtained from tumor, nontumor lung or frozen PBMC underwent sequencing without sorting.

The sequence was collected from a male donor with early-stage non-small cell lung cancer. The sequencing used PBMCs, collected at follow-up. The chain combines TRBV28 with TRBJ1-5; the D gene is possibly TRBD1 (5 bases). Written as DNA, the CDR3 is TGTGCCAGCCGAAGGGTGGGGCTGCCCCAGCATTTT. Amino acid sequence: CASRRVGLPQHF.